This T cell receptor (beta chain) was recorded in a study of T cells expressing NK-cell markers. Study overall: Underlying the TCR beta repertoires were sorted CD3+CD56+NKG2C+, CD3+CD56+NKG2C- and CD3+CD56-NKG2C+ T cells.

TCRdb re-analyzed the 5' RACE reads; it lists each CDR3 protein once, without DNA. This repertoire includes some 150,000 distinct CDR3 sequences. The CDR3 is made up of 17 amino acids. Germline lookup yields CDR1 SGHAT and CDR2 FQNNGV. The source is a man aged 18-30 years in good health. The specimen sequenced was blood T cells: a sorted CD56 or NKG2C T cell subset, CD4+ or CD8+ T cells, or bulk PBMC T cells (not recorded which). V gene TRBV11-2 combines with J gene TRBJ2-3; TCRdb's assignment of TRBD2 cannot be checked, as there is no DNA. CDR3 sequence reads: CASSGTSGTPSTDTQYF.